Shown below are 27 T cell receptor beta chains from a single sample sequenced in a study of CD8 T cells in ankylosing spondylitis. MiXCR was run by TCRdb on the 5' RACE reads, yielding one entry per CDR3 protein. This table has more than 150,000 distinct CDR3 sequences, 15% to 20% appearing once. The sequencing input was blood, either unsorted or a sorted T cell fraction (not recorded which). Receptors originate from a male donor aged 10-30 years with ankylosing spondylitis or in good health (not recorded which).

Many counts were recorded for this clonotype. J is TRBJ1-4 and V is TRBV20-1; D perhaps matches TRBD1 (6 bases). This CDR3 is built from 13 residues. V gave up 0 bases and J gave up 7 bases, with 9 bases separating them. Germline values: CDR1 DFQATT, CDR2 SNEGSKA (reference sequence). The CDR3 spells CSARDTGSEKLFF. For the CDR3, the DNA is TGCAGTGCTAGAGATACAGGGAGTGAAAAACTGTTTTTT.

At least ten counts were recorded for this clonotype. The J gene is TRBJ1-1, the V gene TRBV9, with a weak D call TRBD1 (6 bases). This CDR3 is 13 amino acids long. The germline V and J ends were trimmed by 4 bases and 11 bases, with 18 bases remaining between them. Germline-derived CDR1 and CDR2 are SGDLS and YYNGEE. The CDR3 DNA sequence: TGTGCCAGCAGCCCACCGGACAGAAGGGATGCTTTCTTT. Translation: CASSPPDRRDAFF. The full variable domain, rest sourced from reference TRBV9 and TRBJ1-1, is DSGVTQTPKHLITATGQRVTLRCSPRSGDLSVYWYQQSLDQGLQFLIQYYNGEERAKGNILERFSAQQFPDLHSELNLSSLELGDSALYFCASSPPDRRDAFFGQGTRLTVV.

This clonotype was observed a few times. CDR3 nucleotides: TGTGCCAGCATAGCGAATGGCTACACCTTC. Translated: CASIANGYTF. The chain is built from TRBV2 and TRBJ1-2; no clear D gene. The CDR3 has 10 amino acids. Germline CDR1 reads SNHLY; CDR2 reads FYNNEI. Deletions cut 7 bases from V and 6 bases from J, with 6 bases between.

This clonotype was detected many times. The chain recombines TRBV7-2 with TRBJ2-7; 8 nucleotides agree with TRBD2. The CDR3 has 14 amino acids. V lost 4 bases, J lost 3 bases, and 5 bases stayed unmatched. Germline lookup yields CDR1 SGHTA and CDR2 FQGNSA. The CDR3 protein is CASSSGLGIYEQYF. CDR3 bases: TGTGCCAGCAGCTCGGGACTAGGTATCTACGAGCAGTACTTC. The full variable domain, in which reference TRBV7-2 and TRBJ2-7 provide the parts outside the CDR3, is GAGVSQSPSNKVTEKGKDVELRCDPISGHTALYWYRQSLGQGLEFLIYFQGNSAPDKSGLPSDRFSAERTGGSVSTLTIQRTQQEDSAVYLCASSSGLGIYEQYFGPGTRLTVT.

This clonotype was recorded a few times. The chain couples TRBV6-5 to TRBJ2-2; no firm D call. CDR1 MNHEY and CDR2 SVGAGI come from the germline V gene. The CDR3 is 14 residues long. With 0 bases removed from V and 6 bases from J, the gap between germline ends came to 8 bases. The CDR3 coding sequence is TGTGCCAGCAGTTACTCGATTACGGCCGGGGAGCTGTTTTTT. Its translation: CASSYSITAGELFF.

This clonotype was observed many times. The chain employs TRBV20-1 and TRBJ2-5; the D call may be TRBD1 or TRBD2 (5 bases each). The CDR3 length is 13 residues. V lost 3 bases, J lost 7 bases, and 15 bases lay in between. Per the germline V gene, CDR1 is DFQATT and CDR2 is SNEGSKA (reference sequence). The CDR3 DNA reads TGCAGTGCTAGGGGTTGGGGGAGTGGGACCCAGTACTTC. This codes for CSARGWGSGTQYF.

The sample holds many counts of this clonotype. The chain combines TRBV24-1 with TRBJ2-3; D may correspond to TRBD1 or TRBD2 (5 bases each). Trimming stripped 7 bases from V and 3 bases from J, with 10 bases between. The CDR3 totals 13 residues. CDR1 KGHDR and CDR2 SFDVKD come from the germline V gene. The CDR3 here is CATRGTGTDTQYF. The CDR3 DNA sequence: TGTGCCACCAGAGGGACGGGAACAGATACGCAGTATTTT.

This chain connects TRBV6-1 to TRBJ2-7; tentative D call: TRBD1 (5 bases). The V gene lost 1 base and the J gene lost 2 bases, with 12 bases spanning the gap. In germline, CDR1 is MNHNS, CDR2 SASEGT. CDR3 length equals 15 residues. The CDR3 sequence: CASSEERGTTYEQYF. The CDR3, as DNA: TGTGCCAGCAGTGAAGAAAGGGGTACCACCTACGAGCAGTACTTC.

The chain joins TRBV29-1 to TRBJ2-3; D is possibly TRBD1 (5 bases). Germline V gene data show CDR1 as SQVTM and CDR2 as ANQGSEA. The V end was cut by 3 bases, the J end by 7 bases, with 8 bases between. The CDR3 extends over 11 amino acids. CDR3 DNA sequence: TGCAGCGTTGATCAGGGATATACGCAGTATTTT. Amino acids: CSVDQGYTQYF.

This clonotype was seen at least ten times. CDR3 in amino acids: CASSPKGGVSTDTQYF. The CDR3 DNA is TGTGCCAGCAGCCCCAAGGGCGGAGTTAGCACAGATACGCAGTATTTT. The gene calls are TRBV7-9 and TRBJ2-3, with D uncertain. Germline V gene sequence: CDR1 SEHNR, CDR2 FQNEAQ (reference sequence). V was cut by 5 bases and J by 0 bases, with 15 bases left in between. This CDR3 contains 16 residues.

Ten or more counts support this clonotype. The chain combines TRBV5-1 with TRBJ2-4; TRBD2 matches at 8 bases. CDR3 length equals 14 residues. Trimming at V came to 6 bases and at J to 5 bases, leaving 7 bases not matched to a gene. Germline V CDR1 and CDR2: SGHRS, YFSETQ. The CDR3, as DNA: TGCGCCAGCAAACTAGCGGAGCAACAAAACATTCAGTACTTC. Protein product: CASKLAEQQNIQYF. Variable domain in full (rest from reference TRBV5-1 and TRBJ2-4): KAGVTQTPRYLIKTRGQQVTLSCSPISGHRSVSWYQQTPGQGLQFLFEYFSETQRNKGNFPGRFSGRQFSNSRSEMNVSTLELGDSALYLCASKLAEQQNIQYFGAGTRLSVL.

This clonotype was detected ten times or more. The chain links TRBV11-2 to TRBJ1-2; TRBD1 matches 9 bases. The CDR3 contains 13 residues. Trimming took 7 bases from V and 7 from J; bases not matched to a gene: 7. Germline CDR1 SGHAT, CDR2 FQNNGV. CDR3 sequence: CASTKDRGGGYTF. In DNA form, the CDR3 reads TGTGCCAGCACAAAAGACAGGGGGGGTGGCTACACCTTC.

This clonotype came up many times. The CDR3: CASSHGLNSGNIQYF. The CDR3 nucleotides are TGCGCCAGCAGCCATGGCCTAAACTCAGGGAACATTCAGTACTTC. V usage is TRBV4-1 and J usage is TRBJ2-4; TRBD1 is a possible D gene (5 bases). The CDR3 is 15 residues long. Germline V gives CDR1 MGHRA, CDR2 YSYEKL. Trimming shortened V by 3 bases and J by 7 bases, and 16 bases separated the two germline ends.

This clonotype showed up many times. V is TRBV12-3 or TRBV12-4 and J is TRBJ2-1; D perhaps matches TRBD2 (6 bases). The germline V and J ends were trimmed by 6 bases and 6 bases, with 18 bases remaining between them. The CDR3 covers 15 residues. The CDR3 coding sequence is TGTGCCAGCAGGGGCCCGGGACTTTCCCTCAATGAGCAGTTCTTC. The encoded protein is CASRGPGLSLNEQFF.

In this sample, this clonotype turned up many times. V is TRBV7-3 and J is TRBJ2-1; 12 bases align to TRBD2. With 3 bases clipped from V and 4 bases from J, the junction kept 4 bases outside the gene matches. CDR1 is SGHTA, CDR2 FQGTGA, per germline. The CDR3 consists of 16 residues. The chain's CDR3 is CASSFSTSGGYNEQFF. In DNA, the CDR3 is TGTGCCAGCAGCTTTTCGACTAGCGGGGGTTACAATGAGCAGTTCTTC.

This clonotype was observed many times. This sequence joins TRBV4-2 and TRBJ2-1; 8 nucleotides agree with TRBD2. The CDR3 contains 21 residues. The trim removed 2 bases at V and 0 bases at J, leaving 18 bases unmatched. Germline V gene lookup returns CDR1 LGHNA and CDR2 YNFKEQ. This CDR3 is CASSQIGGFAGGRASYNEQFF. The CDR3 region has the DNA TGTGCCAGCAGCCAAATTGGGGGGTTCGCGGGAGGCCGGGCCTCCTACAATGAGCAGTTCTTC.

This clonotype showed up many times. The gene calls are TRBV6-2 or TRBV6-3 and TRBJ2-2, with TRBD2 as a possible D gene (6 bases). The CDR3 spans 14 residues. Germline loops: CDR1 MNHEY, CDR2 SVGEGT. V lost 6 bases and J 6 bases, leaving 14 bases between the germline ends. The CDR3 DNA reads TGTGCCAGCAGCCCCCAATGGGGGGCCGGGGAGCTGTTTTTT. As protein: CASSPQWGAGELFF.

This clonotype was seen more than once but under ten times. This chain uses TRBV20-1 with TRBJ2-5; either TRBD1 or TRBD2 may fit D (5 bases each). V lost 1 base, J lost 6 bases, and 21 bases lay in between. This CDR3 region has 16 residues. Germline V gives CDR1 DFQATT, CDR2 SNEGSKA (reference sequence). The CDR3 region is CSARASGTASPQTQYF. CDR3 coding DNA: TGCAGTGCTAGAGCATCCGGGACCGCATCCCCGCAGACCCAGTACTTC.

V is TRBV18 and J is TRBJ2-3; no clear D gene. V dropped 3 bases and J dropped 3 bases, with 7 bases sitting between them. CDR1 and CDR2 (germline): KGHSH, LQKENI. The CDR3 length is 13 residues. The DNA of the CDR3 is TGTGCCAGCTCACCGATGGGGACAGATACGCAGTATTTT. The encoded protein is CASSPMGTDTQYF.

This clonotype was observed at least ten times. The chain uses TRBV4-3 and TRBJ2-7; D is undetermined. Germline V lookup: CDR1 LGHNA, CDR2 YSLEER. The CDR3 runs 13 residues. Trimming left V 1 base short and J 4 bases short, with 8 bases between. The CDR3 sequence is CASSQGVRYEQYF. The CDR3 bases are TGCGCCAGCAGCCAAGGTGTTCGGTACGAGCAGTACTTC.

Ten or more counts support this clonotype. The gene calls are TRBV7-2 and TRBJ2-1, with unresolved D. The CDR3 is 15 amino acids. Trimming cost V 1 base and J 9 bases, with 16 bases left between them. Per the germline V gene, CDR1 is SGHTA and CDR2 is FQGNSA. CDR3 in amino acids: CASSLVFGPTSEQFF. Here the CDR3 DNA reads TGTGCCAGCAGCTTAGTATTCGGTCCGACCAGTGAGCAGTTCTTC. Full variable domain (rest looked up from reference TRBV7-2 and TRBJ2-1): GAGVSQSPSNKVTEKGKDVELRCDPISGHTALYWYRQSLGQGLEFLIYFQGNSAPDKSGLPSDRFSAERTGGSVSTLTIQRTQQEDSAVYLCASSLVFGPTSEQFFGPGTRLTVL.

This chain connects TRBV11-2 to TRBJ2-1; 11 bases match TRBD2. CDR3 size: 16 residues. The V and J ends lost 1 base and 7 bases, in that order; junction bases with no gene match: 6. Germline V lookup: CDR1 SGHAT, CDR2 FQNNGV. The CDR3 loop is CASSLGPSGRFNEQFF. DNA of the CDR3: TGTGCCAGCAGCTTAGGGCCTAGCGGGAGGTTTAATGAGCAGTTCTTC.

In its sample, this clonotype was seen many times. This rearrangement joins TRBV4-2 to TRBJ2-2, with 7 bases matching TRBD2. Germline V CDR1 and CDR2: LGHNA, YNFKEQ. There are 13 residues in the CDR3. The V segment lost 10 bases and the J segment 3 bases; nucleotides outside the gene matches: 5. The CDR3 protein is CATRREDTGELFF. CDR3 bases: TGTGCCACAAGACGGGAGGACACCGGGGAGCTGTTTTTT.

This clonotype occurred many times. The V and J genes are TRBV25-1 and TRBJ2-2; possibly TRBD1 for D (5 bases). The CDR3 is made up of 13 amino acids. V was trimmed by 6 bases and J by 2 bases, leaving 7 bases between them. The germline gives CDR1 MGHDK, CDR2 SYGVNS. The CDR3 nucleotides are TGTGCCAGCAGGTGGACAAACACCGGGGAGCTGTTTTTT. This encodes CASRWTNTGELFF. Full variable domain (rest looked up from reference TRBV25-1 and TRBJ2-2): EADIYQTPRYLVIGTGKKITLECSQTMGHDKMYWYQQDPGMELHLIHYSYGVNSTEKGDLSSESTVSRIRTEHFPLTLESARPSHTSQYLCASRWTNTGELFFGEGSRLTVL.

Ten or more counts support this clonotype. As DNA, the CDR3 is TGCAGCGTTGATGATCGGTCTGCCTACAATGAGCAGTTCTTC. As protein: CSVDDRSAYNEQFF. The rearrangement links TRBV29-1 to TRBJ2-1; D gene unclear. The CDR3 loop spans 14 amino acids. The germline V gene has CDR1 SQVTM and CDR2 ANQGSEA. Trimming cost V 3 bases and J 2 bases, with 11 bases left between them.

This clonotype showed up many times. CDR3 in amino acids: CASSEEQPPGELFF. The DNA of the CDR3 is TGTGCCAGCAGTGAAGAACAGCCCCCAGGGGAGCTGTTTTTT. The genes are TRBV25-1 and TRBJ2-2, with D unresolved. The CDR3 has 14 amino acids. Trimming pared 2 bases from V and 8 bases from J, leaving 12 bases between. CDR1 and CDR2 (germline): MGHDK, SYGVNS. Together with reference TRBV25-1 and TRBJ2-2, the CDR3 gives the full variable domain: EADIYQTPRYLVIGTGKKITLECSQTMGHDKMYWYQQDPGMELHLIHYSYGVNSTEKGDLSSESTVSRIRTEHFPLTLESARPSHTSQYLCASSEEQPPGELFFGEGSRLTVL.

Many counts were recorded for this clonotype. This chain uses TRBV12-3 or TRBV12-4 with TRBJ2-1; D is perhaps TRBD2 (6 bases). The V gene lost 6 bases and the J gene lost 1 base, with 16 bases spanning the gap. The CDR3 sequence is 16 residues long. Here the CDR3 reads CASSLLKRVSYNEQFF. CDR3 nucleotide sequence: TGTGCCAGCAGCTTACTGAAGCGGGTGTCCTACAATGAGCAGTTCTTC.